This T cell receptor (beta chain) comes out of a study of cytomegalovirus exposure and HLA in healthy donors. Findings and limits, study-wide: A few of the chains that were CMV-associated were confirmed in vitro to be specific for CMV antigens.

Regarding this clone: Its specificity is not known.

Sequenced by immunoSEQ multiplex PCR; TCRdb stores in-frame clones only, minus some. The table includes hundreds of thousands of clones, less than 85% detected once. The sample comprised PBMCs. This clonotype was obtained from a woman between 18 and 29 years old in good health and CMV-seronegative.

The CDR3 spells CASSLSGTALSSYEQYF. Written as DNA, the CDR3 is TGTGCCAGCAGTTTATCGGGGACAGCTCTTAGCTCCTACGAGCAGTACTTC. The chain employs TRBV27 and TRBJ2-7; TRBD1 agrees at 7 bases. The CDR3 consists of 17 residues. Unmatched junction bases numbered 8, after V lost 0 bases and J lost 0 bases. Per germline, CDR1 MNHEY and CDR2 SMNVEV (reference sequence).